Listed below are T cell receptor beta chains from one sample, sequenced in a study of shared clonotypes between healthy human individuals. Assay: immunoSEQ multiplex PCR; the TCRdb copy retains only in-frame clones and omits some. The sample has approximately 2,300,000 clones, 92% seen once; the top ten hold approximately 0.4%. Input material: naive CD4+ T cells from PBMCs. The receptors were sampled from a man aged 18 to 35 in good health. Some clones in this sample may be carry-over from other donors' samples. Both conserved end residues are part of each CDR3. D genes are given only for firm matches. Rows may omit the clone size; those that give it use once, few, many or a size class.

CDR3nt	CDR3aa	j_gene	d_gene	v_gene	abundance
TGTGCCAGCAGCTCGGACAGGGCTGGGGATCAGCCCCAGCATTTT	CASSSDRAGDQPQHF	TRBJ1-5	TRBD1	TRBV2	once
TGTGCCTGGAGGGCGGACAGGAACCAAGAGACCCAGTACTTC	CAWRADRNQETQYF	TRBJ2-5	TRBD1	TRBV30	once
TGTGCCAGCAGCCGCAACACCGGGGAGCTGTTTTTT	CASSRNTGELFF	TRBJ2-2	-	TRBV7-9	once
TGCGCCAGCAGCCCGATGGGGGCCCCGGGTGAAGCTTTCTTT	CASSPMGAPGEAFF	TRBJ1-1	-	TRBV5-1	once
TGTGCCAGCAGTGTACTAGCGGGAGATGGAGATACGCAGTATTTT	CASSVLAGDGDTQYF	TRBJ2-3	TRBD2	TRBV6-1	-
TGTGCCAGCAGTCTCTTCAGGGGGGCCACTGAAGCTTTCTTT	CASSLFRGATEAFF	TRBJ1-1	TRBD1	TRBV5-6	-
TGTGCCTGGGGGACCTACCAAGAGACCCAGTACTTC	CAWGTYQETQYF	TRBJ2-5	-	TRBV30	-
TGTGCCAGCAGCGTAGTAGCCTCCGGAGGAGGCGATACGCAGTATTTT	CASSVVASGGGDTQYF	TRBJ2-3	-	TRBV9	-
TGTGCCAGCTCGCAACGGGACAACAACGAGCAGTACTTC	CASSQRDNNEQYF	TRBJ2-7	-	TRBV18	-
TGTGCCAGCAGCTTGAACCGGGTTGGCTACACCTTC	CASSLNRVGYTF	TRBJ1-2	-	TRBV5-6	-
TGTGCCAGCAGTTTGGCGAGACAGGGGACAACTAATGAAAAACTGTTTTTT	CASSLARQGTTNEKLFF	TRBJ1-4	TRBD1	TRBV28	-
TGTGCCAGCAGCCGACAGACAGGGACGAATGAGCAGTTCTTC	CASSRQTGTNEQFF	TRBJ2-1	TRBD1	TRBV6-5	-
TGTGCCAGCAGCACTGCCCCCCAACTGTTTTTT	CASSTAPQLFF	TRBJ1-4	-	TRBV5-8	-
TGTGCCATCACGGGGTCCGTAAAGGGCTATGGCTACACCTTC	CAITGSVKGYGYTF	TRBJ1-2	-	TRBV28	-
TGTGCCAGCACCAGGACTAGCTCGAACACCGGGGAGCTGTTTTTT	CASTRTSSNTGELFF	TRBJ2-2	TRBD2	TRBV2	-
TGTGCCAGCAGGGGGGAGGTAGTCCCAGATACGCAGTATTTT	CASRGEVVPDTQYF	TRBJ2-3	-	TRBV6-5	-
TGTGCCAGCAGCCCAGGACTAGCGGGAGAAGAGACCCAGTACTTC	CASSPGLAGEETQYF	TRBJ2-5	TRBD2	TRBV14	-
TGTGCCAGCAGCTTAGGTATCGCCCGGAGTGGCTACACCTTC	CASSLGIARSGYTF	TRBJ1-2	-	TRBV7-9	-
TGTGCCAGTGGGACAGGTGGGGGTTACACTGAAGCTTTCTTT	CASGTGGGYTEAFF	TRBJ1-1	TRBD1	TRBV6-1	-
TGTGCCAGCCTCCGGGGGGGCGGTCAGCCCCAGCATTTT	CASLRGGGQPQHF	TRBJ1-5	-	TRBV28	-